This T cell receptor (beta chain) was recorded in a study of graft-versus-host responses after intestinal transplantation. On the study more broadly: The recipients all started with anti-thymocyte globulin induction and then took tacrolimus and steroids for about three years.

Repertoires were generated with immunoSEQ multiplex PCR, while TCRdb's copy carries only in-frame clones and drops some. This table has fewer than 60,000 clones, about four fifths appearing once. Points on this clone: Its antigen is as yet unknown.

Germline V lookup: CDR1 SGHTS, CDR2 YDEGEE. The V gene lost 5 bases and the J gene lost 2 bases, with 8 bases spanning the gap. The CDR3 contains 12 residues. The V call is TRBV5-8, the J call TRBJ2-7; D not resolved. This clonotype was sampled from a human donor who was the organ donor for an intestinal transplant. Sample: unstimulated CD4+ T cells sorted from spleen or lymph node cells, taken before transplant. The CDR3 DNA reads TGTGCCAGCAGTCATACAACCTACGAGCAGTACTTC. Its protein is CASSHTTYEQYF.